This is a list of T cell receptor beta chains from one sample in a study of human T cells and chemical hapten exposure. TCRdb called the RACE reads again in MiXCR, with one record for every CDR3 protein. This table holds 300,000 to 450,000 distinct CDR3 sequences, roughly 4.8% found once. This specimen was whole blood, taken in connection with sensitization to the hapten diphenylcyclopropenone (DPC). The receptors stem from a woman between 45 and 60 years old with alopecia areata. Some clones in this sample may be carry-over from other donors' samples. CDR3s include the opening cysteine and the closing phenylalanine or tryptophan. The order of the fields is D gene, V gene, clone size, J gene, CDR3 DNA, CDR3 protein. D genes are given only for firm matches. Size is stated for part of the rows, as once, few or many counts, or as a class when the clone is expanded.

TRBD2	TRBV6-2/TRBV6-3	many	TRBJ2-4	TGTGCCAGCAGTTACGACCAGCGGGAAACCAAAAACATTCAGTACTTC	CASSYDQRETKNIQYF
TRBD1	TRBV12-3/TRBV12-4	-	TRBJ1-2	TGTGCCAGCAGGGGACAGACCGTAGGCTATGGCTACACCTTC	CASRGQTVGYGYTF
TRBD2	TRBV20-1	-	TRBJ2-5	TGCAGTGCTAGACTAGCGGGAGTCGAGACCCAGTACTTC	CSARLAGVETQYF
TRBD2	TRBV7-2	many	TRBJ2-3	TGTGCCAGCAGCCCCTTAGCGGGGAACGCAGATACGCAGTATTTT	CASSPLAGNADTQYF
-	TRBV19	few	TRBJ2-5	TGTGCCAGTAGTACACGGACCTCGGAGACCCAGTACTTC	CASSTRTSETQYF
-	TRBV12-3/TRBV12-4	many	TRBJ1-1	TGTGCCAGCAGTCGGACCCTGGACACTGAAGCTTTCTTT	CASSRTLDTEAFF
-	TRBV4-3	few	TRBJ2-6	TGCGCCAGCAGCCGCCAGGTATCTGGGGCCAACGTCCTGACTTTC	CASSRQVSGANVLTF
-	TRBV5-1	many	TRBJ2-5	TGCGCCAGCAGCTTGTCTGTGGGGGCTCGAGAGACCCAGTACTTC	CASSLSVGARETQYF
TRBD1	TRBV27	many	TRBJ1-5	TGTGCCAGCAGTTTATCAGGCCAGGGGGGTCAGCCCCAGCATTTT	CASSLSGQGGQPQHF
-	TRBV7-2	few	TRBJ1-2	TGTGCCAGCAGCTCCTTCCGGGCCAGGGAGGACTATGGCTACACCTTC	CASSSFRAREDYGYTF
TRBD2	TRBV4-2	-	TRBJ2-1	TGTGCCAGCAGCCAAGAAGGTGGGACTAGCAATGAGCAGTTCTTC	CASSQEGGTSNEQFF
-	TRBV27	few	TRBJ2-7	TGTGCCAGCAGTTTCGTTTCTGCTTCCCCACCTGACGAGCAGTACTTC	CASSFVSASPPDEQYF
TRBD1	TRBV6-2/TRBV6-3	-	TRBJ2-6	TGTGCCAGCAGTTACCGGGACAGCACCCGACACTCTGGGGCCAACGTCCTGACTTTC	CASSYRDSTRHSGANVLTF
-	TRBV30	-	TRBJ2-3	TGTGCCTGGAGCCCCGACAGGCATAGCACAGATACGCAGTATTTT	CAWSPDRHSTDTQYF
-	TRBV20-1	-	TRBJ2-5	TGCAGTGCCGAAGAGACCCAGTACTTC	CSAEETQYF
-	TRBV7-9	-	TRBJ1-1	TGTGCCAGCAGCCAGAGGGGGGCTGAAGCTTTCTTT	CASSQRGAEAFF
-	TRBV5-6	many	TRBJ1-5	TGTGCCAGCAGCTTGGGGTGGAGTGCCGGTCAGCCCCAGCATTTT	CASSLGWSAGQPQHF
-	TRBV7-9	few	TRBJ1-1	TGTGCCAGCAGCTTAAGTCGTACGAACACTGAAGCTTTCTTT	CASSLSRTNTEAFF
-	TRBV5-6	few	TRBJ2-1	TGTGCCAGCAGCTTGGCTAACGGGGATGAGCAGTTCTTC	CASSLANGDEQFF
-	TRBV5-1	many	TRBJ2-4	TGCGCCAGCAGCTGGGGGGTCGACAAAAACATTCAGTACTTC	CASSWGVDKNIQYF
TRBD1	TRBV6-2/TRBV6-3	many	TRBJ1-1	TGTGCCAGCGAAGCAGGGGGGACTGAAGCTTTCTTT	CASEAGGTEAFF
-	TRBV7-9	many	TRBJ2-7	TGTGCCAGCAGCCGCCTGGCGGGGAACGAGCAGTACTTC	CASSRLAGNEQYF
TRBD2	TRBV12-3/TRBV12-4	-	TRBJ2-1	TGTGCCAGCACTCACCCCCAGCGGGAGTGGAATGAGCAGTTCTTC	CASTHPQREWNEQFF
-	TRBV7-2	many	TRBJ1-5	TGTGCCAGCAGCCCTTCAAGGAATCAGCCCCAGCATTTT	CASSPSRNQPQHF
TRBD2	TRBV6-2/TRBV6-3	many	TRBJ2-2	TGTGCCAGCAGTCCCCTGACTAGCGGGAGAGAAACCGGGGAGCTGTTTTTT	CASSPLTSGRETGELFF
-	TRBV3-1	few	TRBJ2-3	TGTGCCAGCAGCCAAGGGAAAGATAGCGTCACAGATACGCAGTATTTT	CASSQGKDSVTDTQYF
TRBD1	TRBV28	many	TRBJ1-1	TGTGCCAGCAGTTTATGGCAGGGGGTTAGGACTGAAGCTTTCTTT	CASSLWQGVRTEAFF
-	TRBV28	few	TRBJ2-6	TGTGCCAGCAGTCCCGGGACAAACTCTGGGGCCAACGTCCTGACTTTC	CASSPGTNSGANVLTF
-	TRBV2	many	TRBJ2-3	TGTGCCAGCAGGAAGGAGGGGTCCCGCACAGATACGCAGTATTTT	CASRKEGSRTDTQYF
-	TRBV6-6	many	TRBJ1-1	TGTGCCAGCACCCTACAGGGTAAAGCTTTCTTT	CASTLQGKAFF
TRBD1	TRBV6-2/TRBV6-3	many	TRBJ1-5	TGTGCCAGCAGTCACACCATGGACAGGATTAGCCAGCCCCAGCATTTT	CASSHTMDRISQPQHF
TRBD2	TRBV2	many	TRBJ2-1	TGTGCCGGCCGAGCGGGAGGGCCCACCGAGCAGTTCTTC	CAGRAGGPTEQFF
-	TRBV19	few	TRBJ2-2	TGTGCCAGTAGTCGCCAGGCGGGGGCCAAGAACACCGGGGAGCTGTTTTTT	CASSRQAGAKNTGELFF
TRBD1	TRBV23-1	few	TRBJ2-6	TGCGCCAGCAGTCAATCTGGCGTACGGGACAGGGAGATCTCTGGGGCCAACGTCCTGACTTTC	CASSQSGVRDREISGANVLTF
-	TRBV4-1	many	TRBJ1-4	TGCGCCAGCAGCCAAAGCCCATGGGGGCTGGGAGAAATATTCGCAACTAATGAAAAACTGTTTTTT	CASSQSPWGLGEIFATNEKLFF
TRBD1	TRBV27	-	TRBJ2-5	TGTGCCAGCAGTTTTATAAAGGGGGCGCATCCGGAGACCCAGTACTTC	CASSFIKGAHPETQYF
-	TRBV2	-	TRBJ2-1	TGTGCCAGCAGTGTTGGGTCATCCAGTGAGCAGTTCTTC	CASSVGSSSEQFF
-	TRBV27	many	TRBJ2-1	TGTGCCAGCAGTGTGAGTGGTTTGAGCTCCTACAATGAGCAGTTCTTC	CASSVSGLSSYNEQFF
-	TRBV6-1	few	TRBJ2-1	TGTGCCAGCAGTGATTGGTTGGCCGTGGGCTACAATGAGCAGTTCTTC	CASSDWLAVGYNEQFF
-	TRBV9	few	TRBJ2-3	TGTGCCAGCAGCGAGTCCCCTGGATGGGGCGCAGATACGCAGTATTTT	CASSESPGWGADTQYF
TRBD1	TRBV15	few	TRBJ2-7	TGTGCCACCAGCACAGGACAGGGCCCCTACGAGCAGTACTTC	CATSTGQGPYEQYF
-	TRBV7-9	many	TRBJ2-7	TGTGCCAGCAGCCTAGTGGACAGAACGCGCCACGAGCAGTACTTC	CASSLVDRTRHEQYF
TRBD2	TRBV7-2	-	TRBJ2-3	TGTGCCAGCAGCTTAGGCGCGGGGGGTGCGGGAGATACGCAGTATTTT	CASSLGAGGAGDTQYF
TRBD1	TRBV29-1	many	TRBJ1-3	TGCAGCGTGTCCGGGACAGGGGAGACAAACACCATATATTTT	CSVSGTGETNTIYF
-	TRBV20-1	many	TRBJ1-2	TGCAGTGCTAGATCCCCCGGGGGTCAGCAGGAAGGCTACACCTTC	CSARSPGGQQEGYTF
-	TRBV14	few	TRBJ2-7	TGTGCCAGCAGCCAAGATCGCCGGACAGACCCGCGGTACTTC	CASSQDRRTDPRYF
-	TRBV27	many	TRBJ2-7	TGTGCCAGCTCTACGGACTCCCGGGGATTAGGTGGGCAGTACTTC	CASSTDSRGLGGQYF
-	TRBV7-9	many	TRBJ1-6	TGTGCCAGCAGCTTAGCACCGGGGTCGGAATCACCCCTCCACTTT	CASSLAPGSESPLHF
-	TRBV28	few	TRBJ2-7	TGTGCCAGCAGTCAGACCCAGGGGCTCCTTTCCTACGAGCAGTACTTC	CASSQTQGLLSYEQYF
TRBD2	TRBV29-1	many	TRBJ2-3	TGCAGCGTTGACCTAGCGGGAGGGACAGATACGCAGTATTTT	CSVDLAGGTDTQYF
-	TRBV19	-	TRBJ2-5	TGTGCCAGTAGTATCCTAGCTGGGCAAGAGACCCAGTACTTC	CASSILAGQETQYF
TRBD1	TRBV6-6	many	TRBJ1-5	TGTGCCAGCAGATCTCCGGGACAGGGTGACAATCAGCCCCAGCATTTT	CASRSPGQGDNQPQHF
-	TRBV12-3/TRBV12-4	many	TRBJ1-1	TGTGCCAGCAGTCCTCGGGACGGGTACACTGAAGCTTTCTTT	CASSPRDGYTEAFF
TRBD2	TRBV6-6	few	TRBJ2-6	TGTGCCAGCAGTTCCTTACTAGCGGGGTACTCTGGGGCCAACGTCCTGACTTTC	CASSSLLAGYSGANVLTF
TRBD1	TRBV30	few	TRBJ1-2	TGTGCCTGGAGTCAGGACAGGGTCGATGGCTACACCTTC	CAWSQDRVDGYTF
-	TRBV28	many	TRBJ2-7	TGTGCCAGCAGTTTATCCCACGCTACCTACGAGCAGTACTTC	CASSLSHATYEQYF
-	TRBV12-3/TRBV12-4	many	TRBJ2-2	TGTGCCAGCAGTTCCCAGGGTGCGGACGGGGAGCTGTTTTTT	CASSSQGADGELFF